This TCR beta chain stems from a study of T cell responses to AZD1222 COVID-19 vaccine. TCRdb's copy holds only in-frame clones and misses some; the assay was immunoSEQ multiplex PCR. This repertoire shows tens of thousands of clones, about 92% found once; its top ten account for about 2.9%. Sequenced material: peripheral blood, taken on day 0 of AZD1222 vaccination. This clonotype originated in an adult in good health.

CDR3 amino acids: CASSQRDGSTDTQYF. The CDR3 DNA follows: TGCGCCAGCAGCCAGCGAGACGGCAGCACAGATACGCAGTATTTT. The gene calls are TRBV4-1 and TRBJ2-3; D unresolved. The CDR3 has 15 amino acids. The V gene lost 3 bases and the J gene lost 0 bases, with 10 bases spanning the gap. Germline CDR1 reads MGHRA; CDR2 reads YSYEKL.